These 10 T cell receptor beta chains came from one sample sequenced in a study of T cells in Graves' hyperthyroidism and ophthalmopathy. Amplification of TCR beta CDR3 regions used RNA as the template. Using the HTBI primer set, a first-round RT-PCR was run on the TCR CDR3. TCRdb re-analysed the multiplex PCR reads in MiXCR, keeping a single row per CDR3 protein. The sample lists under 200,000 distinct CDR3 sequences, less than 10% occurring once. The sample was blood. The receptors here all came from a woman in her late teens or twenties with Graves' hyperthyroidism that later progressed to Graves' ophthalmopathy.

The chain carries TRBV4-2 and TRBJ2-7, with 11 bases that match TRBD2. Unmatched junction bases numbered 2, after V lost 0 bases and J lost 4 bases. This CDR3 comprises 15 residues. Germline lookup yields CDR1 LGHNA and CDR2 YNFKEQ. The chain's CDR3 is CASSQETSGAYEQYF. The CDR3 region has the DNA TGTGCCAGCAGCCAAGAGACTAGCGGGGCTTACGAGCAGTACTTC.

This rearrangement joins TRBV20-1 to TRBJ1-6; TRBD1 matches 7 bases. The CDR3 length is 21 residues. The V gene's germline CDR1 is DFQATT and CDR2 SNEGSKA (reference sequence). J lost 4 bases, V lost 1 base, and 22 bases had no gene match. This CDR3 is CSARARHRGSYPPIYNSPLHF. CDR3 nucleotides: TGCAGTGCTAGAGCTAGACACAGGGGATCTTATCCCCCTATATATAATTCACCCCTCCACTTT.

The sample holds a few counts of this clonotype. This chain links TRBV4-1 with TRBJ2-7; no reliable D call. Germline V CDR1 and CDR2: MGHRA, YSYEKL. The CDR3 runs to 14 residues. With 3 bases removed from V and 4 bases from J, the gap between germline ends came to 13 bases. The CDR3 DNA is TGCGCCAGCAGCCAGCGGACCCTAAAATACGAGCAGTACTTC. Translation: CASSQRTLKYEQYF.

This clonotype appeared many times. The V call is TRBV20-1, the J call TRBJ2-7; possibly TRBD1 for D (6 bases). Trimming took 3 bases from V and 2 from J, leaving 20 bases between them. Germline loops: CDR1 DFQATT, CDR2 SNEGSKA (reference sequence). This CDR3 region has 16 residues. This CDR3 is CSASVLSRGSTYEQYF. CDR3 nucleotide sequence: TGCAGTGCTAGTGTTCTTAGCAGGGGCAGCACCTACGAGCAGTACTTC.

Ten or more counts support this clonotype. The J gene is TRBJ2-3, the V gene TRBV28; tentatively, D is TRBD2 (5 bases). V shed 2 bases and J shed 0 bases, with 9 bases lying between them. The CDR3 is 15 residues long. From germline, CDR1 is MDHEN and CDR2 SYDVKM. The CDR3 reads CASSLSGTSTDTQYF. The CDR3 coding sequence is TGTGCCAGCAGTTTAAGCGGAACTAGCACAGATACGCAGTATTTT.

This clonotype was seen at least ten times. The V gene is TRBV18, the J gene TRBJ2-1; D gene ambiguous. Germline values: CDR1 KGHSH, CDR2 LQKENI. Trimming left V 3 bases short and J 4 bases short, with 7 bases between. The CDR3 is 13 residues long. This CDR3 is CASSPGAYNEQFF. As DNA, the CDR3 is TGTGCCAGCTCACCCGGCGCGTACAATGAGCAGTTCTTC. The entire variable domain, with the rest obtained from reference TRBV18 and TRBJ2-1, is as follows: NAGVMQNPRHLVRRRGQEARLRCSPMKGHSHVYWYRQLPEEGLKFMVYLQKENIIDESGMPKERFSAEFPKEGPSILRIQQVVRGDSAAYFCASSPGAYNEQFFGPGTRLTVL.

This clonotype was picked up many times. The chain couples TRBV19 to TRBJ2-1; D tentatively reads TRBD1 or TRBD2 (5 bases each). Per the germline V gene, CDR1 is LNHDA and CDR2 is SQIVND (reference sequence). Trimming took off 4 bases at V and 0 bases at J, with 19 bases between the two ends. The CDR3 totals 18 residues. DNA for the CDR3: TGTGCCAGTAGTAGGGTCCGGGGACCTTCTGGCTCCTACAATGAGCAGTTCTTC. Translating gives CASSRVRGPSGSYNEQFF.

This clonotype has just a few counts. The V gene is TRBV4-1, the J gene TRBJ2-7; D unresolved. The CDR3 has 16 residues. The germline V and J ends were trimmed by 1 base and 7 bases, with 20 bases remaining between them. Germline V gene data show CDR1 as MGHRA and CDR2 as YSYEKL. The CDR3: CASSQAGQLPRYEQYF. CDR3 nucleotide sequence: TGCGCCAGCAGCCAAGCCGGCCAGCTTCCCCGCTATGAGCAGTACTTC.

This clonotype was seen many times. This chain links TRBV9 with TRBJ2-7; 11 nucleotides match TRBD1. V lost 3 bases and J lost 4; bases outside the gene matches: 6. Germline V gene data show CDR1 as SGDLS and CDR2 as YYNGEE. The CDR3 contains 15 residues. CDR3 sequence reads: CASSASGTGGYEQYF. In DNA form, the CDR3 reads TGTGCCAGCAGCGCCTCCGGGACAGGGGGTTACGAGCAGTACTTC.

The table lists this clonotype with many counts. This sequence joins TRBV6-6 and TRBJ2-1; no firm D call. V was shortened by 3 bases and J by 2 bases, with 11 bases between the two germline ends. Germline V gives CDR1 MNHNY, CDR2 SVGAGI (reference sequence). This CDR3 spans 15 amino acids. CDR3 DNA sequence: TGTGCCAGCAGTTATGGGTTGGAACCCTACAATGAGCAGTTCTTC. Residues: CASSYGLEPYNEQFF.